A selection of T cell receptor beta chains follows, all from one sample in a study of shared clonotypes between healthy human individuals. The data were produced by immunoSEQ multiplex PCR, yet TCRdb's version contains in-frame clones alone and is incomplete. The sample includes about 1,800,000 clones, about 95% seen only once; the top ten take approximately 1.2%. The sample was naive CD8+ T cells sorted from blood. The receptors were sampled from a man in his late teens or twenties in good health. Each CDR3 is given with its conserved first and last residue. D genes are given only for firm matches. Clone sizes are given selectively: once, few, many, or a class where the clone is expanded.

abundance	d_gene	j_gene	v_gene	CDR3nt	CDR3aa
.	TRBD2	TRBJ2-3	TRBV7-2	TGTGCCAGCAGCCCCTGGCTAGCGGGAGGGGGCAGGGATACGCAGTATTTT	CASSPWLAGGGRDTQYF
once	.	TRBJ1-1	TRBV29-1	TGCAGCGTTGAACCATCGACAGAGAACACTGAAGCTTTCTTT	CSVEPSTENTEAFF
.	.	TRBJ1-1	TRBV27	TGTGCCAGCCTCGGACCGGGAAATCAGAAAACTGAAGCTTTCTTT	CASLGPGNQKTEAFF
.	.	TRBJ2-2	TRBV5-4	TGTGCCAGCAGCTTCAGGGGCGGGACGGCCGGGGAGCTGTTTTTT	CASSFRGGTAGELFF
.	TRBD1	TRBJ2-1	TRBV7-8	TGTGCCAGCAGCCCGAGACAGGGGGCCGATGAGCAGTTCTTC	CASSPRQGADEQFF
.	TRBD2	TRBJ2-7	TRBV5-4	TGTGCCAGCAGCTCCCCGGGACTAGCGGGGCTGAACGAGCAGTACTTC	CASSSPGLAGLNEQYF
.	TRBD1	TRBJ2-7	TRBV7-9	TGTGCCACCGGACAGGGCTACGAGCAGTACTTC	CATGQGYEQYF
.	TRBD1	TRBJ1-5	TRBV27	TGTGCCAGCAGTTTCTCAGGGGGCGCGGATCAGCCCCAGCATTTT	CASSFSGGADQPQHF
.	TRBD1	TRBJ1-1	TRBV30	TGTGCCTGCTCACTACAGGGGGGGACTGAAGCTTTCTTT	CACSLQGGTEAFF
.	.	TRBJ2-7	TRBV9	TGTGCCAGCAGCGCCACAGGGAGCTCCACCTACGAGCAGTACTTC	CASSATGSSTYEQYF
.	.	TRBJ2-1	TRBV7-9	TGTGCCAGCAGCTCCGTTTCGCGGGGGCCAAAAGGGGATGAGCAGTTCTTC	CASSSVSRGPKGDEQFF
.	.	TRBJ1-6	TRBV6-1	TGTGCCAGCAGTGAGGATAGTCACTCCTATAATTCACCCCTCCACTTT	CASSEDSHSYNSPLHF
.	TRBD1	TRBJ2-7	TRBV28	TGTGCCACCCGACCCGGGACAGAGCTCTACGAGCAGTACTTC	CATRPGTELYEQYF
.	TRBD1	TRBJ2-5	TRBV16	TGTGCCAGCAGCCGAGGGACAGAAGGAGTGTCTCAGTACTTC	CASSRGTEGVSQYF
.	TRBD2	TRBJ2-7	TRBV9	TGTGCCAGCAGCCTTACTAGCGGCCTCGAGCAGTACTTC	CASSLTSGLEQYF
.	TRBD1	TRBJ2-7	TRBV19	TGTGCCAGTAGCCTGGGACAGGGCTACGAGCAGTACTTC	CASSLGQGYEQYF
.	.	TRBJ2-7	TRBV5-4	TGTGCCAGCAGCTTGGGTTACCCCAGCGAGCAGTACTTC	CASSLGYPSEQYF
.	.	TRBJ2-7	TRBV15	TGTGCCACCAGCAGGTTGCCGTCAGGTATGGGCGACGAGCAGTACTTC	CATSRLPSGMGDEQYF
.	TRBD2	TRBJ2-1	TRBV2	TGTGCCGGCCAAGGGGCGGGAGATTTTAATGAGCAGTTCTTC	CAGQGAGDFNEQFF
.	.	TRBJ1-2	TRBV5-6	TGTGCCAGCAGCTTGGCGCAGGGAGGTTACACCTTC	CASSLAQGGYTF
.	TRBD1	TRBJ2-7	TRBV6-5	TGTGCCAGCAGTTACTCGAACAGGGGCTACGAGCAGTACTTC	CASSYSNRGYEQYF
.	.	TRBJ2-5	TRBV11-3	TGTGCCAGCAGCTTAGATGGGCTAGGGGAGACCCAGTACTTC	CASSLDGLGETQYF
.	TRBD1	TRBJ2-7	TRBV29-1	TGCAGCGTTGAAGCCACCGGGACAGGGAAACACGAGCAGTACTTC	CSVEATGTGKHEQYF
once	.	TRBJ1-2	TRBV4-3	TGCGCCAGCAGCCAAGTCCGACAGATGACTAACTATGGCTACACCTTC	CASSQVRQMTNYGYTF
.	TRBD1	TRBJ2-1	TRBV30	TGTGCCAAGGACAGGGGGGGGCCCGACAATGAGCAGTTCTTC	CAKDRGGPDNEQFF
.	TRBD1	TRBJ2-7	TRBV13	TGTGCCAGCAGCTTGGACAGGGCCATCGACGAGCAGTACTTC	CASSLDRAIDEQYF
.	TRBD1	TRBJ2-2	TRBV11-2	TGTGCCAGCAGCGCACCGGGACAGGGCGTCACCGGGGAGCTGTTTTTT	CASSAPGQGVTGELFF
.	.	TRBJ1-4	TRBV27	TGTGCCAGCAGCCCTGGAGCCGGAACTAATGAAAAACTGTTTTTT	CASSPGAGTNEKLFF
.	.	TRBJ1-3	TRBV10-3	TGTGCCATCAGGACGGATGGAGGAAACACCATATATTTT	CAIRTDGGNTIYF
.	.	TRBJ2-7	TRBV6-1	TGTGCCAGCAGTGATGGCTACGAGCAGTACTTC	CASSDGYEQYF
.	.	TRBJ2-5	TRBV9	TGTGCCAGCAGCGTAGCTGGATTGCAAGAGACCCAGTACTTC	CASSVAGLQETQYF
.	.	TRBJ2-5	TRBV25-1	TGTGCCAGCAGTGGGCCGGGACAAAACCCGGTAGGAGAGACCCAGTACTTC	CASSGPGQNPVGETQYF
.	.	TRBJ2-6	TRBV7-8	TGTGCCAGCAGCTTATCCCAGGCCAACGTCCTGACTTTC	CASSLSQANVLTF
once	TRBD2	TRBJ2-1	TRBV7-9	TGTGCCAGCAGCTTATACCTAGCGGGAAGCTCCTACAATGAGCAGTTCTTC	CASSLYLAGSSYNEQFF
.	.	TRBJ2-2	TRBV27	TGTGCCAGCAGTTTCCTGGGACCGGACACCGGGGAGCTGTTTTTT	CASSFLGPDTGELFF
.	TRBD2	TRBJ2-5	TRBV7-8	TGTGCCAGCAGCTTAGACGGAGCGGGAGGGGTCGGGGAGACCCAGTACTTC	CASSLDGAGGVGETQYF
once	.	TRBJ1-4	TRBV5-4	TGTGCCAGCAGCCAGGGAGATGAAGAAAAACTGTTTTTT	CASSQGDEEKLFF
.	TRBD2	TRBJ2-1	TRBV12-5	TGTGCTAGTGGTTTGGTACCAGCGGGGAGCTCCTACAATGAGCAGTTCTTC	CASGLVPAGSSYNEQFF
.	TRBD1	TRBJ1-2	TRBV27	TGTGCCAGCAGCCCAATAGGACAGGGCAACTATGGCTACACCTTC	CASSPIGQGNYGYTF
.	.	TRBJ1-1	TRBV30	TGTGCCTGGAGTGTAGTTTACGTTATGAACACTGAAGCTTTCTTT	CAWSVVYVMNTEAFF
once	TRBD2	TRBJ2-5	TRBV29-1	TGCAGCGCACTAGCGGGTGACGAGACCCAGTACTTC	CSALAGDETQYF
.	.	TRBJ1-5	TRBV7-9	TGTGCCAGCAGCTTAGCGGCTGAAGGGCAGGGGAATCAGCCCCAGCATTTT	CASSLAAEGQGNQPQHF
.	.	TRBJ1-5	TRBV11-2	TGTGCCAGCAGCCTGGACACGGATCAGCCCCAGCATTTT	CASSLDTDQPQHF